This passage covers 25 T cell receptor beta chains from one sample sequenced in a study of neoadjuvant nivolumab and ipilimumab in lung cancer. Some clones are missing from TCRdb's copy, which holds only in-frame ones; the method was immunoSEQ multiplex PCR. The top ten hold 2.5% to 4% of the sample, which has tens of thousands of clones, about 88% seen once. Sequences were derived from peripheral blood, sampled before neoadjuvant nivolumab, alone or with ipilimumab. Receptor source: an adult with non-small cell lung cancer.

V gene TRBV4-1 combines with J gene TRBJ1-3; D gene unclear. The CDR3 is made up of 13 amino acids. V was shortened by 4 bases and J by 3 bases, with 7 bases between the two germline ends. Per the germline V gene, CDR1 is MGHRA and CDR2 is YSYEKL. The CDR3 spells CASSPYIGNTIYF. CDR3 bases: TGCGCCAGCAGCCCCTATATTGGAAACACCATATATTTT.

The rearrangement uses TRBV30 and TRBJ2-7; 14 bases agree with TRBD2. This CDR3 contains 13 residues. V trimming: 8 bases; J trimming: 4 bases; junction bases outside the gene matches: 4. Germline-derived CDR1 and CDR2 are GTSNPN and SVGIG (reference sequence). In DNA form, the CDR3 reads TGTGCCCGGGGGACTAGCGGGAGATACGAGCAGTACTTC. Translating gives CARGTSGRYEQYF.

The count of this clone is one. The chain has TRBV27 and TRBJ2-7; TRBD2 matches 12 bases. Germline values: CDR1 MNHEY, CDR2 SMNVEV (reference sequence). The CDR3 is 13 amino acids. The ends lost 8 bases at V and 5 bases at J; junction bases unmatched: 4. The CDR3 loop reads CASRLAGVHEQYF. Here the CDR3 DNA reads TGTGCCAGCCGACTAGCGGGAGTCCACGAGCAGTACTTC.

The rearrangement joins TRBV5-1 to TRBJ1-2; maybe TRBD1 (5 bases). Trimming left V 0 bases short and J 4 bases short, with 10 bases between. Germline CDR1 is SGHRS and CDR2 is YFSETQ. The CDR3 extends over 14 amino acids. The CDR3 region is CASSLETESYGYTF. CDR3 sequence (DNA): TGCGCCAGCAGCTTGGAGACAGAAAGCTATGGCTACACCTTC. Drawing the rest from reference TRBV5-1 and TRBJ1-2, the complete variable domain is KAGVTQTPRYLIKTRGQQVTLSCSPISGHRSVSWYQQTPGQGLQFLFEYFSETQRNKGNFPGRFSGRQFSNSRSEMNVSTLELGDSALYLCASSLETESYGYTFGSGTRLTVV.

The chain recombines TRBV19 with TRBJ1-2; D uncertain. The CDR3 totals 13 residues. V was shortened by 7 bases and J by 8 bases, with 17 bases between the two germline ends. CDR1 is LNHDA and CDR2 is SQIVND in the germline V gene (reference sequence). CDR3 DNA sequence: TGTGCCAGTAAAGAGGAAAACGCCTTGGGCTACACCTTC. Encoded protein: CASKEENALGYTF. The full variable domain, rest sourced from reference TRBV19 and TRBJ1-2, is DGGITQSPKYLFRKEGQNVTLSCEQNLNHDAMYWYRQDPGQGLRLIYYSQIVNDFQKGDIAEGYSVSREKKESFPLTVTSAQKNPTAFYLCASKEENALGYTFGSGTRLTVV.

CDR3 region: CASSLAGTAGFVIQYF. The CDR3 DNA reads TGCGCCAGCAGCTTGGCCGGGACAGCCGGTTTTGTCATTCAGTACTTC. The chain uses TRBV5-1 and TRBJ2-4; TRBD1 matches 7 bases. This CDR3 spans 16 amino acids. V shed 0 bases, J shed 9 bases, and the junction held 12 bases outside the gene matches. Germline lookup yields CDR1 SGHRS and CDR2 YFSETQ.

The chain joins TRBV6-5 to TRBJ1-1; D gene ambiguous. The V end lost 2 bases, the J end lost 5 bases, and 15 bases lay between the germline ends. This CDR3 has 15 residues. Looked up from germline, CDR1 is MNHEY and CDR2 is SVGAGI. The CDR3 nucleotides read TGTGCCAGCAGTTACCGGGCCAGCGGTCATACTGAAGCTTTCTTT. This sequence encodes CASSYRASGHTEAFF.

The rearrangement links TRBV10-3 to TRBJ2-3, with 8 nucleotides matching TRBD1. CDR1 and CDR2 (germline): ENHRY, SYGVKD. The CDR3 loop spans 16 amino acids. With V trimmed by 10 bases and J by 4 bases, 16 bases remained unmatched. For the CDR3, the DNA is TGTGCCACCGCTGGGCAGGGGGCAATGAATGCAGATACGCAGTATTTT. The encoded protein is CATAGQGAMNADTQYF.

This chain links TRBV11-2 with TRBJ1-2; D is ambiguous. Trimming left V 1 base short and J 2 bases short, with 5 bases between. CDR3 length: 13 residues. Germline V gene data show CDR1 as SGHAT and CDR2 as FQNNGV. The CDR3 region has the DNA TGTGCCAGCAGCTTAGGGCAAAACTATGGCTACACCTTC. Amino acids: CASSLGQNYGYTF.

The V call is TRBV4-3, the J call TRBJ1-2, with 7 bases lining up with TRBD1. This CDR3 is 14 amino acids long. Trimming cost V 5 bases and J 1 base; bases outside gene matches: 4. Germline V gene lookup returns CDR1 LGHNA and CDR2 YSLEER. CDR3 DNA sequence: TGCGCCAGCAGCAAAGGGACAGTTAACTATGGCTACACCTTC. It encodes CASSKGTVNYGYTF.

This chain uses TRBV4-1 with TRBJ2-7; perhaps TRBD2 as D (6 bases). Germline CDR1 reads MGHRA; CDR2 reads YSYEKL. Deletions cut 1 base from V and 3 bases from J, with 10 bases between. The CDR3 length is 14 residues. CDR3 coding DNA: TGCGCCAGCAGCCAAGCAGGGACTTTCTACGAGCAGTACTTC. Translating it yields CASSQAGTFYEQYF.

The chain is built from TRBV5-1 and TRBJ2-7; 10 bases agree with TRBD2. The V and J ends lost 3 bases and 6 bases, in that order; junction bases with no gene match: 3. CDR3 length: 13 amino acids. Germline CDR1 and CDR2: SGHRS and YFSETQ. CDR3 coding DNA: TGCGCCAGCAGCTCTGTAGCGGGAGGCGAGCAGTACTTC. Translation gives CASSSVAGGEQYF.

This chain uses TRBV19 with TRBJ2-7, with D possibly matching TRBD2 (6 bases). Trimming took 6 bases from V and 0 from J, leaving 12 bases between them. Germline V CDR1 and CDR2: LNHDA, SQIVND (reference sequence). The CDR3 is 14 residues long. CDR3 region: CASRASDVSYEQYF. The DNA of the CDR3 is TGTGCCAGTAGGGCTAGCGACGTCTCCTACGAGCAGTACTTC.

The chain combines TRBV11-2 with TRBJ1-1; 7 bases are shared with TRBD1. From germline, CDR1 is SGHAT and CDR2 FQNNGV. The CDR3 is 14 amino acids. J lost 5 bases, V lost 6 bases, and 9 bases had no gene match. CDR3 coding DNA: TGTGCCAGCAGTTTTACAGGGGTTCGGACTGAAGCTTTCTTT. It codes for CASSFTGVRTEAFF.

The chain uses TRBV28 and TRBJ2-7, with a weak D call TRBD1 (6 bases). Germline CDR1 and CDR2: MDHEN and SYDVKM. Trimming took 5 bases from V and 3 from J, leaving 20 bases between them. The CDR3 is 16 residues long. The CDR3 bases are TGTGCCAGCAGTCTACCCAGGGGCAGTGGGAACTACGAGCAGTACTTC. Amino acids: CASSLPRGSGNYEQYF.

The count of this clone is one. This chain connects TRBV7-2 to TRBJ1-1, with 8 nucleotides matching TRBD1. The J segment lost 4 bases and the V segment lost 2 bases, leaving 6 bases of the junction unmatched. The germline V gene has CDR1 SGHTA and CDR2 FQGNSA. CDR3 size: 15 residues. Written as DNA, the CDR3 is TGTGCCAGCAGCTTAACCGGACAGGGAGGCACTGAAGCTTTCTTT. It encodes CASSLTGQGGTEAFF. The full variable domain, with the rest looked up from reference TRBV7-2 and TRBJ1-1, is GAGVSQSPSNKVTEKGKDVELRCDPISGHTALYWYRQSLGQGLEFLIYFQGNSAPDKSGLPSDRFSAERTGGSVSTLTIQRTQQEDSAVYLCASSLTGQGGTEAFFGQGTRLTVV.

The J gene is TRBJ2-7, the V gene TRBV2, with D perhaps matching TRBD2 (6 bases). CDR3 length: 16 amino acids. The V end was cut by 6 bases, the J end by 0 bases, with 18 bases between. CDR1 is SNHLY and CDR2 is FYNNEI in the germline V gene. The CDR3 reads CASRMVGGTVSYEQYF. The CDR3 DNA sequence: TGTGCCAGCAGGATGGTTGGGGGGACCGTCTCCTACGAGCAGTACTTC.

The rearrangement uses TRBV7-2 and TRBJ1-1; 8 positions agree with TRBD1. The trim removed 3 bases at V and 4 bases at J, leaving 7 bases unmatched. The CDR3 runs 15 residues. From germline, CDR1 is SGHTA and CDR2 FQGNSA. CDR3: CASSFVSTGGTEAFF. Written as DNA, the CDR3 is TGTGCCAGCAGCTTCGTTTCTACAGGGGGCACTGAAGCTTTCTTT.

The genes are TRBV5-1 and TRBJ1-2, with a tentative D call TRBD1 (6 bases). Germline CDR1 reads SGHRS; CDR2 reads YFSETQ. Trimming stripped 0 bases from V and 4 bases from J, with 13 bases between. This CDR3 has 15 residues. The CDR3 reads CASSLDSQGSYGYTF. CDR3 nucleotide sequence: TGCGCCAGCAGCTTGGATTCGCAGGGGAGCTATGGCTACACCTTC.

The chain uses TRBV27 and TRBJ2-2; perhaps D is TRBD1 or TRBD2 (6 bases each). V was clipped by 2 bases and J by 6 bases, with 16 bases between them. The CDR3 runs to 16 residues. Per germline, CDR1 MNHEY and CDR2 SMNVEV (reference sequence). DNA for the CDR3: TGTGCCAGCAGTTTACAGGGGCCGGGGGCGGCCGGGGAGCTGTTTTTT. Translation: CASSLQGPGAAGELFF.

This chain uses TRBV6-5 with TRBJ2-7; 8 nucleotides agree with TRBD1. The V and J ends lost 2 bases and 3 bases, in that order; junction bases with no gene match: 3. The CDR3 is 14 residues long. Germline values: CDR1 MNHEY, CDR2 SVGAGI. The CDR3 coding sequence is TGTGCCAGCAGTTACGCGACAGGGGACTACGAGCAGTACTTC. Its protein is CASSYATGDYEQYF.

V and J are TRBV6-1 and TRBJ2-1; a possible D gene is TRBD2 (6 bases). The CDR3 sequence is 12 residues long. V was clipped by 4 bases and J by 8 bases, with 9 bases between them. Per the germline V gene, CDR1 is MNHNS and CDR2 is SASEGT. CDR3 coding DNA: TGTGCCAGCAGTGTCTCGGGGGATGAGCAGTTCTTC. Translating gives CASSVSGDEQFF.

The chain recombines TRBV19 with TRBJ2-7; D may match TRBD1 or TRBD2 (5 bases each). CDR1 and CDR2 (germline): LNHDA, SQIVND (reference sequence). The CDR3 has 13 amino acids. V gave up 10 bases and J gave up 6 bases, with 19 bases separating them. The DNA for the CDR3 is TGTGCCACCTCTCCGGGGACGTGGGTCGAGCAGTACTTC. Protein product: CATSPGTWVEQYF. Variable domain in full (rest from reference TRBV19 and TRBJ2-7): DGGITQSPKYLFRKEGQNVTLSCEQNLNHDAMYWYRQDPGQGLRLIYYSQIVNDFQKGDIAEGYSVSREKKESFPLTVTSAQKNPTAFYLCATSPGTWVEQYFGPGTRLTVT.

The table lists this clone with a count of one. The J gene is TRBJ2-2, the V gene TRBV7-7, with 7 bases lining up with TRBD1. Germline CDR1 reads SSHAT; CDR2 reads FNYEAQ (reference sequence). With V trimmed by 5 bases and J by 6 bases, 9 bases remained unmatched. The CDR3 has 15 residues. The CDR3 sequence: CASSIRDSPAGELFF. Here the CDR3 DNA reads TGTGCCAGCAGCATAAGGGACAGCCCCGCCGGGGAGCTGTTTTTT.

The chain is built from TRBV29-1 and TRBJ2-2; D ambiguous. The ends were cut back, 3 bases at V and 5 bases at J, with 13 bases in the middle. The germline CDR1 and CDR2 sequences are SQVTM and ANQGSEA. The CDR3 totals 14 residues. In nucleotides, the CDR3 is TGCAGCGTTGAGGCGCGGTCGGAAACCGGGGAGCTGTTTTTT. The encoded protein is CSVEARSETGELFF.